A selection of T cell receptor beta chains follows, all from one sample in a study of blood T cells in healthy people across ages. TCRdb independently ran MiXCR on the 5' RACE reads; one entry per CDR3 protein. The table shows more than 1 million distinct CDR3 sequences, with around 43% occurring only once. Material: blood. The receptors here all came from an older woman in good health. Both conserved end residues are part of each CDR3. The order of the fields is J gene, V gene, D gene, clone size, CDR3 DNA, CDR3 protein. A D gene is named only where the DNA matches it firmly. Rows may omit the clone size; those that give it use once, few, many or a size class.

TRBJ2-3 | TRBV20-1 | TRBD2 | NA | TGCAGTGCTAGCCGGCTAGCGGGAGATCTAGATACGCAGTATTTT | CSASRLAGDLDTQYF
TRBJ2-5 | TRBV3-1 | NA | NA | TGTGCCAGCAGCCTCGAACCAGCGGCGAGAGACCAGTACTTC | CASSLEPAARDQYF
TRBJ1-2 | TRBV29-1 | NA | NA | TGCAGCGGTGAGGGGCGCGCTGGCTACACCTTC | CSGEGRAGYTF
TRBJ2-1 | TRBV28 | NA | once | TGTGCCAGCAGTTTATGGGTGCAGGGGTCATCCTACAATGAGCAGTTCTTC | CASSLWVQGSSYNEQFF
TRBJ2-5 | TRBV12-3/TRBV12-4 | TRBD2 | few | TGTGCCAGCAGCCCAAGGCTAGCGGGAGGTCTTCAGGAGACCCAGTACTTC | CASSPRLAGGLQETQYF
TRBJ1-4 | TRBV28 | NA | NA | TGTGCCAGCTGCCTTAATGAAAAACTGTTTTTT | CASCLNEKLFF
TRBJ1-2 | TRBV19 | NA | few | TGTGCCAGTAGTACCTCCGAGGTAGGCGCCGATGGCTACACCTTC | CASSTSEVGADGYTF
TRBJ2-1 | TRBV6-2/TRBV6-3 | NA | NA | TGTGCCAGCAGTTACCCATTGGGGGGAGAAAGGTACAATGAGCAGTTCTTC | CASSYPLGGERYNEQFF
TRBJ2-3 | TRBV13 | TRBD2 | few | TGTGCCAGCAGCCTGCGTCGGGACTACTTAGATACGCAGTATTTT | CASSLRRDYLDTQYF
TRBJ2-7 | TRBV11-2 | NA | NA | TGTGCCAGCAGCTTAGACTCGGGACTCCTACGGGGGTCAGGCGAGCAGTACTTC | CASSLDSGLLRGSGEQYF
TRBJ2-5 | TRBV29-1 | TRBD2 | NA | TGCAGCGTTGATGGTTGGTTGCGGGAGTCTAGGGAGACCCAGTACTTC | CSVDGWLRESRETQYF
TRBJ2-1 | TRBV27 | NA | NA | TGTGCCAGCAGTTTGGGCTATAAGAGGACCTACTACAATGAGCAGTTCTTC | CASSLGYKRTYYNEQFF
TRBJ2-4 | TRBV2 | NA | few | TGTGCCAGCAGTGACCTCTTCAGAGGGACGAACATTCAGTACTTC | CASSDLFRGTNIQYF
TRBJ2-3 | TRBV30 | NA | NA | TGTGCCTGGAGTGTACTCGTATTACAGGGAGGTATTACCACAGATACGCAGTATTTT | CAWSVLVLQGGITTDTQYF
TRBJ2-1 | TRBV6-4 | TRBD2 | many | TGTGCCAGCACGACTAGCGGTGCCGGCATCGATGAGCAGTTCTTC | CASTTSGAGIDEQFF
TRBJ1-2 | TRBV7-3 | NA | NA | TGTGCCAGCAGCACCGGACTGGATGGCTACACCTTC | CASSTGLDGYTF
TRBJ2-7 | TRBV2 | TRBD1 | NA | TGTGCCAGCAGTGGGACAGGGGGCAGTTCCTACGAGCAGTACTTC | CASSGTGGSSYEQYF
TRBJ2-5 | TRBV7-2 | TRBD1 | NA | TGTGCCAGCAGCGAGACAGGGACGGACAAGACCCAGTATTTC | CASSETGTDKTQYF
TRBJ2-7 | TRBV19 | NA | NA | TGTGCCAGTAAGCCTTTTCCGGGGCCCGCCTACGAGCAGTACTTC | CASKPFPGPAYEQYF
TRBJ1-6 | TRBV7-6 | NA | NA | TGTGCCAGCAGCTTAGAACCTTATTCACCCCTCCACTTT | CASSLEPYSPLHF
TRBJ2-5 | TRBV29-1 | NA | NA | TGCAGCGTTGACGACAGGAGGGGCACAAATGAGCAGTACTTC | CSVDDRRGTNEQYF
TRBJ2-7 | TRBV13 | NA | NA | TGTGCCAGCAGCTTGGAACCGGGGCTCGGAAGCTCCTACGAGCAGTACTTC | CASSLEPGLGSSYEQYF
TRBJ2-7 | TRBV5-4 | TRBD2 | NA | TGTGCCAGCAGCTTGGCGAGCGGGAGTGTCTACGAGCAGTACTTC | CASSLASGSVYEQYF
TRBJ2-1 | TRBV20-1 | NA | NA | TGCAGTGCTAGAGATCCGTGGGGCAGGGGAGATGAGCAGTTCTTC | CSARDPWGRGDEQFF
TRBJ1-4 | TRBV10-3 | NA | few | TGTGCCAGCAGAAGCCCAGAGAATTCACTGTTTTTT | CASRSPENSLFF
TRBJ2-1 | TRBV12-3/TRBV12-4 | TRBD1 | NA | TGTGCCAGCAGAGCTCGGACAGGGGGCGCCTACAATGAGCAGTTCTTC | CASRARTGGAYNEQFF
TRBJ2-1 | TRBV6-1 | TRBD2 | NA | TGTGCCAGCAGTGCCCGACTAGCGGGAGGGCCCTATGAGCAGTTCTTC | CASSARLAGGPYEQFF
TRBJ2-7 | TRBV12-3/TRBV12-4 | TRBD2 | NA | TGTGCCAGCAGGGTAGCGGGAGCGGGCGAGCAGTACTTC | CASRVAGAGEQYF
TRBJ2-3 | TRBV20-1 | NA | few | TGCAGTGCTAGTGTGGTGGGACTCACGAATACGCAGTATTTT | CSASVVGLTNTQYF
TRBJ2-7 | TRBV30 | NA | few | TGTGCCTGGGCGGTAGGATTCTACGAGCAGTACTTC | CAWAVGFYEQYF
TRBJ2-5 | TRBV2 | TRBD2 | once | TGTGCCAGCAGTGAGACTAGCGGGCCCCAAGAGACCCAGTACTTC | CASSETSGPQETQYF
TRBJ2-1 | TRBV20-1 | TRBD2 | NA | TGCAGTGCTAGCGGGAGGAAGAATGAGCAGTTCTTC | CSASGRKNEQFF
TRBJ2-1 | TRBV29-1 | NA | once | TGCAGCTCACGGAGGAGTTCCGGGACCAACAATGAGCAGTTCTTC | CSSRRSSGTNNEQFF
TRBJ1-5 | TRBV11-2 | NA | NA | TGTGCCAGCAGTTTTGGGGCGGAGGACAATCAGCCCCAGCATTTT | CASSFGAEDNQPQHF
TRBJ2-3 | TRBV24-1 | NA | NA | TGTGCCACCAGTGATAGTTATACGCAGTATTTT | CATSDSYTQYF
TRBJ2-1 | TRBV5-1 | TRBD2 | NA | TGCGCCAGCAGCCTCCACTATAGCGGGAGATACAATGAGCAGTTCTTC | CASSLHYSGRYNEQFF
TRBJ2-7 | TRBV10-3 | NA | few | TGTGCCATCAGTGGCTTAGTAAGCGAGCAGTACTTC | CAISGLVSEQYF
TRBJ2-3 | TRBV5-6 | NA | NA | TGTGCCAGCAGCTTGTATGCGGTCGGGGCGCAGTATTTT | CASSLYAVGAQYF
TRBJ2-7 | TRBV28 | TRBD2 | NA | TGTGCCAGCAGGTCTCTAGCGGGGACGAGTCTTTACGAGCAGTACTTC | CASRSLAGTSLYEQYF
TRBJ1-5 | TRBV27 | NA | NA | TGTGCCAGCAGTTTTGATCACAATCAGCCCCAGCATTTT | CASSFDHNQPQHF
TRBJ2-7 | TRBV5-6 | TRBD1 | NA | TGTGCCAGCAGCTGGGACAGGGGGCGGTACGAGCAGTACTTC | CASSWDRGRYEQYF
TRBJ2-2 | TRBV15 | NA | few | TGTGCCACCAGCAGAGTGGGCAACACCGGGGAGCTGTTTTTT | CATSRVGNTGELFF
TRBJ2-1 | TRBV7-9 | NA | NA | TGTGCCAGCAGCTTAGGCGGGGTACTCTCCTACAATGAGCAGTTCTTC | CASSLGGVLSYNEQFF
TRBJ2-5 | TRBV10-3 | TRBD2 | NA | TGTGCCATCAGTGATTTGTCCGCGGCGGGGACTACCCCGTCGGGGACCCAGTACTTC | CAISDLSAAGTTPSGTQYF
TRBJ2-5 | TRBV10-3 | TRBD2 | NA | TGTGCCATCAGTGAAGATGGACTAGAAGAGACCCAGTACTTC | CAISEDGLEETQYF
TRBJ2-3 | TRBV5-1 | NA | NA | TGCGCCAGCAGCTTCGCGGCAGATACGCAGTATTTT | CASSFAADTQYF
TRBJ2-5 | TRBV5-5 | NA | NA | TGTGCCAGCAGCCCCACCAGGACTGTGGAGTACTTC | CASSPTRTVEYF
TRBJ2-1 | TRBV27 | NA | NA | TGTGCCAGCAGCCCTCCCCCGAGCTCCTACAATGAGCAGTTCTTC | CASSPPPSSYNEQFF
TRBJ1-5 | TRBV20-1 | TRBD1 | NA | TGCAGTGCTAGACGACAGGGGTTGGGTCAGCCCCAGCATTTT | CSARRQGLGQPQHF
TRBJ1-5 | TRBV6-1 | NA | NA | TGTGCCAGCAGTGCCCTCATTGACCACAGGGCTAGACAGCCCCAGCATTTT | CASSALIDHRARQPQHF
TRBJ2-1 | TRBV25-1 | TRBD2 | NA | TGTGCCAGCAGTGAATTGGGGAGCGGGAGGGGCGCCTACAATGAGCCGTTCTTC | CASSELGSGRGAYNEPFF
TRBJ1-2 | TRBV20-1 | NA | NA | TGCAGTGCTAGAGCCCCAGAGAACTATGGCTACACCTTC | CSARAPENYGYTF
TRBJ2-7 | TRBV28 | NA | NA | TGTGCCAGCAGTCCACGGACTGACGAGCAGTACTTC | CASSPRTDEQYF
TRBJ2-7 | TRBV20-1 | TRBD1 | NA | TGCAGTGCTCCCAGGGACAGGGGCAACGAGCAGTACTTC | CSAPRDRGNEQYF
TRBJ1-5 | TRBV6-5 | NA | NA | TGTGCCAGCAGTTTCGGGCCATATGGCAATCAGCCCCAGCATTTT | CASSFGPYGNQPQHF
TRBJ2-3 | TRBV28 | NA | few | TGTGCCAGCAGTCTACTTTCCTCCGATACGCAGTATTTT | CASSLLSSDTQYF
TRBJ1-2 | TRBV28 | NA | NA | TGTGCCAGCCTGGTCCGGGACGCATATGGCTACACCTTC | CASLVRDAYGYTF
TRBJ1-2 | TRBV29-1 | TRBD1 | NA | TGCAGCGTTAGAACGGGGACAGTACCTTCTGGCTACACCTTC | CSVRTGTVPSGYTF
TRBJ2-1 | TRBV7-6 | NA | few | TGTGCCAGCAGCTTAATGGCCGTGTCAGGCTTTTACAATGAGCAGTTCTTC | CASSLMAVSGFYNEQFF
TRBJ2-1 | TRBV9 | TRBD2 | NA | TGTGCCAGCAGCGCAGTGGCGGGAGTTAATTACAATGAGCAGTTCTTC | CASSAVAGVNYNEQFF